A selection of T cell receptor beta chains follows, all from one sample in a study of T cells after yellow fever vaccination. MiXCR was run by TCRdb on the 5' RACE reads, yielding one entry per CDR3 protein. Of some 120,000 distinct CDR3 sequences in the sample, more than 6% were seen once. Here the sequenced sample was CD4+ T cells sorted from PBMCs, taken 10 days after the first yellow fever vaccination. The receptors derive from a man younger than 35 who received the YFV17D yellow fever vaccine. The CDR3 runs from the conserved cysteine through the conserved F or W. D genes are given only for firm matches. The size of a clone is reported for some rows only, either as once, few or many, or as a class for expanded clones.

D gene	V gene	J gene	clone size	CDR3 DNA	CDR3 protein
.	TRBV7-2	TRBJ1-2	many	TGTGCCAGCAGCCCGTACACTCTCTATGGCTACACCTTC	CASSPYTLYGYTF
.	TRBV5-1	TRBJ2-5	few	TGCGCCAGCAGCTTGGATCCGACGGGCGAGACCCAGTACTTC	CASSLDPTGETQYF
.	TRBV6-5	TRBJ1-1	many	TGTGCCAGCAGCCTTATGGGGAACACTGAAGCTTTCTTT	CASSLMGNTEAFF
.	TRBV12-3/TRBV12-4	TRBJ1-2	many	TGTGCCAGCAGTTTAAACGAGAGGGGCTACACCTTC	CASSLNERGYTF
TRBD2	TRBV7-2	TRBJ2-1	many	TGTGCCAGCAGTCGGGGGGGCTCGTCCAATGAGCAGTTCTTC	CASSRGGSSNEQFF
.	TRBV5-1	TRBJ1-1	.	TGCGCCAGCAACCTACTGAACTTGAACACTGAAGCTTTCTTT	CASNLLNLNTEAFF
.	TRBV7-2	TRBJ1-5	many	TGTGCCAGCAGCCAGGGCCTGATCAAGCCCCAGCATTTT	CASSQGLIKPQHF
.	TRBV7-9	TRBJ2-1	many	TGTGCCAGCAGCTTAGGAGGTCAGGGGACCAACAATGAGCAGTTCTTC	CASSLGGQGTNNEQFF
TRBD1	TRBV5-1	TRBJ1-1	.	TGCGCCAGCAGCAAGACAGGGAAGGGGAACACTGAAGCTTTCTTT	CASSKTGKGNTEAFF
.	TRBV20-1	TRBJ1-6	many	TGCAGTGCAACCAGATCGGGTGTGGTGGTTTCACCCCTCCACTTT	CSATRSGVVVSPLHF
TRBD2	TRBV7-2	TRBJ2-3	.	TGTGCCAGCGTAGCGGGGGGCCCAGATACGCAGTATTTT	CASVAGGPDTQYF
.	TRBV7-9	TRBJ1-5	.	TGTGCCAGCAGCTTGGGGGAGGCCGATTCTCAGCCCCAGCATTTT	CASSLGEADSQPQHF
.	TRBV7-9	TRBJ1-2	many	TGTGCCAGCAGCTTATCGGGAAGTAACTATGGCTACACCTTC	CASSLSGSNYGYTF
.	TRBV3-1	TRBJ2-1	many	TGTGCCAGCAGCCTCAGGGGGGGCCCTACCTACAATGAGCAGTTCTTC	CASSLRGGPTYNEQFF
.	TRBV18	TRBJ2-7	many	TGTGCCAGCTCACCGGGAGCTGTAGCCTACGAGCAGTACTTC	CASSPGAVAYEQYF
.	TRBV7-2	TRBJ1-4	.	TGTGCCAGCAGCCTGAAATGGAATGAAAAACTGTTTTTT	CASSLKWNEKLFF
.	TRBV7-4	TRBJ2-1	once	TGTGCCAGCAGCGACCCTAACAGGACTCCCCACAATGAGCAGTTCTTC	CASSDPNRTPHNEQFF
.	TRBV5-1	TRBJ1-1	many	TGCGCCAGCAGCTTCGACAGTAACACTGAAGCTTTCTTT	CASSFDSNTEAFF
.	TRBV20-1	TRBJ2-3	many	TGCAGTGCTAGAGAGATAAGGGCACTCCCAAGCACAGATACGCAGTATTTT	CSAREIRALPSTDTQYF